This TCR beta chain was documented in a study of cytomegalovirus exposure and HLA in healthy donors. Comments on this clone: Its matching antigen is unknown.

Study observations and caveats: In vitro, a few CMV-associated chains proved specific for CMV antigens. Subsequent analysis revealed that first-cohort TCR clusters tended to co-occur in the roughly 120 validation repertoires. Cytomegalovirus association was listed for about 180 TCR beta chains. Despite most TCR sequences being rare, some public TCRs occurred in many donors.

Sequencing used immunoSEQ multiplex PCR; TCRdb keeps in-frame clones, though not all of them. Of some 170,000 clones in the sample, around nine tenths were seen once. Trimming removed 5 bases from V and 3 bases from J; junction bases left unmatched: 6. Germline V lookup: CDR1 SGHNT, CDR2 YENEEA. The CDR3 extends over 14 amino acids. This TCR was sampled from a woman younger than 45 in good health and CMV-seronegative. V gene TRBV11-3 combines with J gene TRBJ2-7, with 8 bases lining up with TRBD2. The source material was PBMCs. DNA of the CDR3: TGTGCCAGCAGCCCACGGGGGGGCGTCTACGAGCAGTACTTC. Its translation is CASSPRGGVYEQYF.